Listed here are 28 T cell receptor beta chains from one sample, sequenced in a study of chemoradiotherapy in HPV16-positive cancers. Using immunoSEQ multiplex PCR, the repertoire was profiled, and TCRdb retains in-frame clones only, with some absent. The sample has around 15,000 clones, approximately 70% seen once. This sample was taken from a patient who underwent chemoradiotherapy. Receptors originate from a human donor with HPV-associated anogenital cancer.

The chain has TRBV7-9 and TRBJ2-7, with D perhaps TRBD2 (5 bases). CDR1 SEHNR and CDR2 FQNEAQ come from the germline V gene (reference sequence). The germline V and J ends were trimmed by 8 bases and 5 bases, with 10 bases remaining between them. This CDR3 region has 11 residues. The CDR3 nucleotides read TGTGCCAGCGGCTGGGGAGACGAGCAGTACTTC. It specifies CASGWGDEQYF. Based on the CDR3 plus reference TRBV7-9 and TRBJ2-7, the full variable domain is DTGVSQNPRHKITKRGQNVTFRCDPISEHNRLYWYRQTLGQGPEFLTYFQNEAQLEKSRLLSDRFSAERPKGSFSTLEIQRTEQGDSAMYLCASGWGDEQYFGPGTRLTVT.

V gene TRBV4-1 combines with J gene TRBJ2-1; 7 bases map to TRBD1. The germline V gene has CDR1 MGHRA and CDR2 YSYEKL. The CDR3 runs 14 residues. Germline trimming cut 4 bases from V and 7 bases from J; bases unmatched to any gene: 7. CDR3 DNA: TGCGCCAGCAGCCGACCGACAGGGCTTAATGAGCAGTTCTTC. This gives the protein CASSRPTGLNEQFF.

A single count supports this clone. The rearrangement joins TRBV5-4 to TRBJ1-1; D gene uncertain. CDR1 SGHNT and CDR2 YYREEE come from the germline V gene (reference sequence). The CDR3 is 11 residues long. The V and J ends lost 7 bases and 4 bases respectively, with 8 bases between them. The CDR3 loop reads CASSGRTEAFF. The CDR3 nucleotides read TGTGCCAGCTCTGGCCGCACTGAAGCTTTCTTT.

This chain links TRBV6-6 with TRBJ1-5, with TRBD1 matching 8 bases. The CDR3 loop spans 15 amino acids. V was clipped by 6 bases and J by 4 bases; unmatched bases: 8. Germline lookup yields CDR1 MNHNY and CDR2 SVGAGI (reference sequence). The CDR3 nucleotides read TGTGCCAGCAGAAGCGGACAGGGAGGGAATCAGCCCCAGCATTTT. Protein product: CASRSGQGGNQPQHF.

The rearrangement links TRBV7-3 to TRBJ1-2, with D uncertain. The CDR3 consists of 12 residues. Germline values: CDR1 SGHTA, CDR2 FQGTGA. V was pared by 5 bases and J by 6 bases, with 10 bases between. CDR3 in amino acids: CASSAGGDGYTF. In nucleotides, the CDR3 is TGTGCCAGCAGCGCCGGTGGGGATGGCTACACCTTC.

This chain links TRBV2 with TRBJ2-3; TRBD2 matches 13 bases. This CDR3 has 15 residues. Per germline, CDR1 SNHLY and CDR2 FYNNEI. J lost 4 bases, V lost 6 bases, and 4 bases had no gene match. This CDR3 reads CASRLAGGLSDTQYF. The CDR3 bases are TGTGCCAGCAGACTAGCGGGGGGGCTTTCAGATACGCAGTATTTT.

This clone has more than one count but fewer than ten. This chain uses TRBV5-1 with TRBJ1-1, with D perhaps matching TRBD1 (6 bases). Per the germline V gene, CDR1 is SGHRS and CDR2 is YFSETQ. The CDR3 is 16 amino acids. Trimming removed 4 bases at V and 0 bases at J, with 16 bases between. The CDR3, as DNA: TGCGCCAGCAGCCCTGGACAGACCCCTATGAACACTGAAGCTTTCTTT. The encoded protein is CASSPGQTPMNTEAFF.

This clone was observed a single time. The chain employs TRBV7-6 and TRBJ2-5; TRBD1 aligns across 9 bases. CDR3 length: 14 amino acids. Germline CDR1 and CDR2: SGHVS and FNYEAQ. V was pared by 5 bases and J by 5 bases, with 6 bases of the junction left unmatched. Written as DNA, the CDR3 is TGTGCCAGCAGCCCGCGGACAGGGGAGGAGACCCAGTACTTC. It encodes CASSPRTGEETQYF.

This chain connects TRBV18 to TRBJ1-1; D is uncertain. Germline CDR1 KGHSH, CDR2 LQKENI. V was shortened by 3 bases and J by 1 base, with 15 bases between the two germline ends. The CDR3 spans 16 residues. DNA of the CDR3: TGTGCCAGCTCACCGCGACCGGGCAGGCAGAACACTGAAGCTTTCTTT. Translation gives CASSPRPGRQNTEAFF. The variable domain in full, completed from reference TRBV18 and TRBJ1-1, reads NAGVMQNPRHLVRRRGQEARLRCSPMKGHSHVYWYRQLPEEGLKFMVYLQKENIIDESGMPKERFSAEFPKEGPSILRIQQVVRGDSAAYFCASSPRPGRQNTEAFFGQGTRLTVV.

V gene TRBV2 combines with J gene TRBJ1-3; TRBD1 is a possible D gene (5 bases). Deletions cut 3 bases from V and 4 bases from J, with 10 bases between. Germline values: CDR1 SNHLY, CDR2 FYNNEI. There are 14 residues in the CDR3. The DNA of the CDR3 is TGTGCCAGCAGTGACGAGGGGAGAGGAAACACCATATATTTT. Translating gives CASSDEGRGNTIYF.

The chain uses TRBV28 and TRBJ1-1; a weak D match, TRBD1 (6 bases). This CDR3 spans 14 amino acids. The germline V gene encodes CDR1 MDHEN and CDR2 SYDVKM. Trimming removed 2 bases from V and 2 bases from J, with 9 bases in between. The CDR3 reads CASSLNRVNTEAFF. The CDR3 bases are TGTGCCAGCAGTTTAAACAGGGTCAACACTGAAGCTTTCTTT.

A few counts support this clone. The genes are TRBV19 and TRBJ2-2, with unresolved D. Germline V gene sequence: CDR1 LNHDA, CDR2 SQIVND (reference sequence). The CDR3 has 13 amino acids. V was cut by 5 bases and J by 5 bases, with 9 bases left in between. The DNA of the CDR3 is TGTGCCAGTAGTGAGAAGGAGACCGGGGAGCTGTTTTTT. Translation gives CASSEKETGELFF.

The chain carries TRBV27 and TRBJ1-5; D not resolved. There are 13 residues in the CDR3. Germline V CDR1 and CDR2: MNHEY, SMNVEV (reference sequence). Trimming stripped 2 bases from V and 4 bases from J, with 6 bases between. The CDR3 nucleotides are TGTGCCAGCAGTTTAGCCTGGAATCAGCCCCAGCATTTT. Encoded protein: CASSLAWNQPQHF.

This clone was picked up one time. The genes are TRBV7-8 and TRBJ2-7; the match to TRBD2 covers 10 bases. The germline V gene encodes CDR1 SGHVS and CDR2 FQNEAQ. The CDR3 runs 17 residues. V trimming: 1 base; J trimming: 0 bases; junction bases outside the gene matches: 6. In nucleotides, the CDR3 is TGTGCCAGCAGCTTAGGTCCCCCTAGCGGGGGCTCCTACGAGCAGTACTTC. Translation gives CASSLGPPSGGSYEQYF.

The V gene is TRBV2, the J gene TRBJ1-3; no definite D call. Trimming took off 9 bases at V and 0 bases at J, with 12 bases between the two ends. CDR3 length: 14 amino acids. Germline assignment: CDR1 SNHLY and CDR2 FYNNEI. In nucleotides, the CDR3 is TGTGCCAGGTCGACGGCGAGCTCTGGAAACACCATATATTTT. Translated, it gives CARSTASSGNTIYF.

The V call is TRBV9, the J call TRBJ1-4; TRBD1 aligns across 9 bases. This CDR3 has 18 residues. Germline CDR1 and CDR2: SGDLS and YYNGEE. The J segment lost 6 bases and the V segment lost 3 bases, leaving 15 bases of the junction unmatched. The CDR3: CASSAGTGTGSWHEKLFF. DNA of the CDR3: TGTGCCAGCAGCGCAGGGACCGGGACAGGGTCATGGCATGAAAAACTGTTTTTT. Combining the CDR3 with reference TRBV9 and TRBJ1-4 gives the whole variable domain DSGVTQTPKHLITATGQRVTLRCSPRSGDLSVYWYQQSLDQGLQFLIQYYNGEERAKGNILERFSAQQFPDLHSELNLSSLELGDSALYFCASSAGTGTGSWHEKLFFGSGTQLSVL.

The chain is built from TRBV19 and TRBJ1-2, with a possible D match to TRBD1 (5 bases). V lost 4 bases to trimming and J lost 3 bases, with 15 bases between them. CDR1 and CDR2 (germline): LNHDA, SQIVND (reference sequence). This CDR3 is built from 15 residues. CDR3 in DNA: TGTGCCAGTAGTAAGAGGAGCAGGGCCGACTATGGCTACACCTTC. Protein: CASSKRSRADYGYTF.

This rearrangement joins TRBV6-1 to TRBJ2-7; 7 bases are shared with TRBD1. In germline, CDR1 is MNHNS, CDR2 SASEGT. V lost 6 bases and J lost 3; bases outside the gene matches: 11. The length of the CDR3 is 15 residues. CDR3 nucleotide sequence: TGTGCCAGCAGACCCGGGACAGCGTTATTCTACGAGCAGTACTTC. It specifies CASRPGTALFYEQYF.

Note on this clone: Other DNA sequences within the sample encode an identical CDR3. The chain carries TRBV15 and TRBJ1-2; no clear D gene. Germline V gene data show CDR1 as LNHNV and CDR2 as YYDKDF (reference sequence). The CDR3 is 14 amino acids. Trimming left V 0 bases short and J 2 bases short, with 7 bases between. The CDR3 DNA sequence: TGTGCCACCAGCAGAGATCGCTTAAACTATGGCTACACCTTC. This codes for CATSRDRLNYGYTF.

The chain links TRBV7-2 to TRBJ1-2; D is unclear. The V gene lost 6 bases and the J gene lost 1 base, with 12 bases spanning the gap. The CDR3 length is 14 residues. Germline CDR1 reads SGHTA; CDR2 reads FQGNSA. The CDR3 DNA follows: TGTGCCAGCAGTGTACATTATGGTAACTATGGCTACACCTTC. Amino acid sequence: CASSVHYGNYGYTF.

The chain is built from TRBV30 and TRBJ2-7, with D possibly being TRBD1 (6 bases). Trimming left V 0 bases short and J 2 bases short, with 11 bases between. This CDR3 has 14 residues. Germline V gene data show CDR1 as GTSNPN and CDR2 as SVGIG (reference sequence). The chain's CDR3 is CAWSVGQGPYEQYF. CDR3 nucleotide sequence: TGTGCCTGGAGTGTAGGGCAGGGGCCCTACGAGCAGTACTTC.

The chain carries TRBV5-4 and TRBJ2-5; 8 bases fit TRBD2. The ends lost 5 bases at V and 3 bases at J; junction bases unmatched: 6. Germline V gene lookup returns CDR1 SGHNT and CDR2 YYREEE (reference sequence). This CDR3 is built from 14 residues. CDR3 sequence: CASRSISGEETQYF. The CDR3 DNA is TGTGCCAGCAGGTCTATTAGCGGGGAAGAGACCCAGTACTTC.

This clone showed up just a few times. CDR3: CASSYEGTEAFF. The CDR3 DNA reads as TGTGCCAGCAGTTATGAGGGCACTGAAGCTTTCTTT. The chain has TRBV6-5 and TRBJ1-1; D ambiguous. The V end was cut by 3 bases, the J end by 4 bases, with 6 bases between. CDR3 length: 12 amino acids. Germline CDR1 is MNHEY and CDR2 is SVGAGI.

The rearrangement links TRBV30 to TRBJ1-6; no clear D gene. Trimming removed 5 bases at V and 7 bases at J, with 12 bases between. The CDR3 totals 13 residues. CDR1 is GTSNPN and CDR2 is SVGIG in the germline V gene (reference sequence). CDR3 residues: CAWAGGSNSPLHF. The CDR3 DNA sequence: TGTGCCTGGGCAGGCGGGTCGAATTCACCCCTCCACTTT.

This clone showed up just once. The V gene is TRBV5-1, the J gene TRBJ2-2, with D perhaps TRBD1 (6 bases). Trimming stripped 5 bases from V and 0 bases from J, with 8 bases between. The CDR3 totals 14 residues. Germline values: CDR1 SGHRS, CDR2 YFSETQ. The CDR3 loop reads CASRDRANTGELFF. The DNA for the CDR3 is TGCGCCAGCAGGGACAGAGCGAACACCGGGGAGCTGTTTTTT.

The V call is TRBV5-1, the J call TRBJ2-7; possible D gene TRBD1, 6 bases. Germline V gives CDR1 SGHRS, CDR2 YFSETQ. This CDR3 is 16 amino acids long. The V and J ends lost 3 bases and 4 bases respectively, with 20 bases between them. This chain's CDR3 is CASSWSLQGGLYEQYF. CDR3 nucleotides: TGCGCCAGCAGCTGGTCTTTACAAGGGGGTCTATACGAGCAGTACTTC. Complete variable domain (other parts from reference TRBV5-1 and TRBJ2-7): KAGVTQTPRYLIKTRGQQVTLSCSPISGHRSVSWYQQTPGQGLQFLFEYFSETQRNKGNFPGRFSGRQFSNSRSEMNVSTLELGDSALYLCASSWSLQGGLYEQYFGPGTRLTVT.

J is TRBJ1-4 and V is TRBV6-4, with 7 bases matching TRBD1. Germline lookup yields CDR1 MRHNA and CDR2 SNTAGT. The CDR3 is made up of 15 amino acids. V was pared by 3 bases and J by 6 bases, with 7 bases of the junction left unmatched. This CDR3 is CASSDLRDRDEKLFF. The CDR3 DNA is TGTGCCAGCAGTGATCTAAGAGACAGGGATGAAAAACTGTTTTTT.

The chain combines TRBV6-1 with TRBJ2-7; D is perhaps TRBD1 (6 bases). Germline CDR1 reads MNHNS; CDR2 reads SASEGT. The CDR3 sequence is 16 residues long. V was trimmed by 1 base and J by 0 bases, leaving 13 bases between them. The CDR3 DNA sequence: TGTGCCAGCAGTGAAGGGCCGGGACATCTCTCCTACGAGCAGTACTTC. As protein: CASSEGPGHLSYEQYF.